This section outlines one TCR beta chain sequence together with its context. Per the original data handling: Reference gene primers were amplified, and this amplification served to estimate nucleated cell counts. Sequencing was performed with immunoSEQ multiplex PCR; in TCRdb, only in-frame clones are kept and a portion is missing. The V and J calls and clone size were taken over from that table, and D and trimming were inferred from the DNA. The sample gives about 210,000 clones, approximately 82% of which show up once; roughly 8.7% is in the top ten. The ends lost 5 bases at V and 5 bases at J; junction bases unmatched: 4. Per the germline V gene, CDR1 is MDHEN and CDR2 is SYDVKM. The CDR3 extends over 14 amino acids. The data were obtained in a study of blood T cell repertoires in COVID-19. Study in general: COVID-19 samples from acute and convalescent phases originated in the United States, Italy and Spain. PBMCs, B-cell-depleted T cells, or T cells provided the cDNA or gDNA that made up the material.

Sequencing input: peripheral blood. The V gene is TRBV28, the J gene TRBJ2-5; TRBD1 aligns across 11 bases. The receptor comes from a man aged 50 to 59 with active or convalescent COVID-19. CDR3 protein: CASSLGQGGETQYF. In DNA, the CDR3 is TGTGCCAGCAGTCTGGGACAGGGGGGGGAGACCCAGTACTTC.